Each of the 25 T cell receptor beta chains below was sequenced from the same sample in a study of T cell repertoires in cytomegalovirus infection. One entry per CDR3 protein, called by TCRdb with MiXCR from the reads. The sample holds some 560,000 distinct CDR3 sequences; about 39% are singletons and the top ten take around 48%. These receptors' antigens are unknown. The sequencing used cultured PBMCs, collected from culture after CMV antigen stimulation. Source of these receptors: a human donor in good health (CMV status not recorded). Some clones in this sample may be carry-over from other donors' samples.

CDR3 region: CASSPIGNPDTQYF. In DNA form, the CDR3 reads TGTGCCAGCAGCCCCATCGGCAACCCAGATACGCAGTATTTT. The gene calls are TRBV7-2 and TRBJ2-3; no clear D gene. CDR1 SGHTA and CDR2 FQGNSA come from the germline V gene. The length of the CDR3 is 14 residues. Trimming removed 5 bases from V and 4 bases from J, with 13 bases in between.

Only one count was recorded for this clonotype. The chain carries TRBV6-1 and TRBJ1-2; perhaps TRBD1 as D (5 bases). V gave up 1 base and J gave up 3 bases, with 9 bases separating them. From germline, CDR1 is MNHNS and CDR2 SASEGT. This CDR3 is 14 amino acids long. The CDR3 DNA is TGTGCCAGCAGTGAAGGGGGCGGATACTATGGCTACACCTTC. Translated, it gives CASSEGGGYYGYTF.

The rearrangement links TRBV7-9 to TRBJ1-1, with D maybe TRBD1 (6 bases). The CDR3 is 13 residues long. The V gene lost 5 bases and the J gene lost 8 bases, with 15 bases spanning the gap. Germline V gene lookup returns CDR1 SEHNR and CDR2 FQNEAQ (reference sequence). CDR3 sequence (DNA): TGTGCCAGCAGCGGATACAGGGATAACGAAGCTTTCTTT. This sequence encodes CASSGYRDNEAFF.

The genes are TRBV5-4 and TRBJ1-5; D is unclear. V was clipped by 0 bases and J by 7 bases, with 8 bases between them. The V gene's germline CDR1 is SGHNT and CDR2 YYREEE (reference sequence). The CDR3 has 13 residues. The CDR3 loop reads CASSLEIGQPQHF. The CDR3 DNA reads as TGTGCCAGCAGCTTGGAAATCGGCCAGCCCCAGCATTTT.

This chain uses TRBV6-2 or TRBV6-3 with TRBJ1-5; 9 nucleotides match TRBD1. V gave up 7 bases and J gave up 7 bases; unmatched junction bases: 8. The CDR3 is 14 amino acids. Germline CDR1 reads MNHEY; CDR2 reads SVGEGT. Here the CDR3 reads CASKPTGGGQPQHF. Here the CDR3 DNA reads TGTGCCAGCAAGCCGACAGGGGGGGGACAGCCCCAGCATTTT.

This clonotype occurred many times. V and J are TRBV7-8 and TRBJ1-5; D gene uncertain. This CDR3 comprises 15 residues. V lost 1 base and J lost 0, with 7 bases in between. The germline V gene has CDR1 SGHVS and CDR2 FQNEAQ. The CDR3 DNA follows: TGTGCCAGCAGCTTAGTTGGATATAGCAATCAGCCCCAGCATTTT. Protein product: CASSLVGYSNQPQHF.

The gene calls are TRBV20-1 and TRBJ2-3; D gene unclear. Per the germline V gene, CDR1 is DFQATT and CDR2 is SNEGSKA (reference sequence). The CDR3 length is 14 residues. V was trimmed by 0 bases and J by 7 bases, leaving 14 bases between them. CDR3 nucleotides: TGCAGTGCTAGAGATGTAGGGCGGCCAAATACGCAGTATTTT. Its translation is CSARDVGRPNTQYF.

This chain connects TRBV15 to TRBJ1-4; no definite D call. Trimming stripped 0 bases from V and 2 bases from J, with 22 bases between. Germline CDR1 LNHNV, CDR2 YYDKDF (reference sequence). This CDR3 contains 20 residues. In DNA, the CDR3 is TGTGCCACCAGCAGAGATTCGGCAGCCAGAAGGACCGGTACTAATGAAAAACTGTTTTTT. Its translation is CATSRDSAARRTGTNEKLFF.

This clonotype was detected only a few times. V and J are TRBV12-5 and TRBJ2-5, with TRBD2 matching 11 bases. The CDR3 loop spans 14 amino acids. Germline V gene data show CDR1 as LGHNT and CDR2 as FRNRAP. Trimming cost V 7 bases and J 5 bases; bases outside gene matches: 6. The CDR3 region is CASALAGGSETQYF. The CDR3 DNA reads TGTGCTAGTGCCCTAGCGGGAGGTTCGGAGACCCAGTACTTC.

The gene calls are TRBV7-8 and TRBJ2-7, with unresolved D. V was shortened by 0 bases and J by 7 bases, with 16 bases between the two germline ends. Germline V gene lookup returns CDR1 SGHVS and CDR2 FQNEAQ. CDR3 size: 15 residues. Written as DNA, the CDR3 is TGTGCCAGCAGCTTAGCTTTACAACCCATTGGGGAGCAGTACTTC. This codes for CASSLALQPIGEQYF.

This clonotype has only a few counts. The chain links TRBV6-5 to TRBJ2-3, with D possibly TRBD1 on 5 matching bases. V dropped 0 bases and J dropped 1 base, with 14 bases sitting between them. The CDR3 spans 17 residues. Germline V gene sequence: CDR1 MNHEY, CDR2 SVGAGI. The CDR3 region is CASSYSRSRVGTDTQYF. The CDR3, as DNA: TGTGCCAGCAGTTACTCGAGATCCAGGGTGGGCACAGATACGCAGTATTTT.

This clonotype has only a few counts. V is TRBV7-6 and J is TRBJ2-1; no reliable D call. V was cut by 1 base and J by 8 bases, with 12 bases left in between. CDR1 SGHVS and CDR2 FNYEAQ come from the germline V gene. The CDR3 is 14 residues long. CDR3 DNA: TGTGCCAGCAGCTTAGGGGATAAGGCCGATGAGCAGTTCTTC. Translating gives CASSLGDKADEQFF.

This clonotype has a count of ten or more. The V gene is TRBV7-2, the J gene TRBJ2-3; D is possibly TRBD2 (6 bases). CDR1 and CDR2 (germline): SGHTA, FQGNSA. V was pared by 6 bases and J by 1 base, with 11 bases between. The CDR3 has 14 amino acids. CDR3: CASRLGGGTDTQYF. In DNA form, the CDR3 reads TGTGCCAGCAGACTAGGAGGGGGCACAGATACGCAGTATTTT.

The chain combines TRBV6-8 with TRBJ2-3; possible D gene TRBD1, 5 bases. CDR1 and CDR2 from the germline V gene are MNHGY and SAAAGT. Trimming shortened V by 9 bases and J by 1 base, and 14 bases separated the two germline ends. This CDR3 is built from 14 residues. The CDR3 DNA reads as TGTGCCAGTCAGGGCAGGGAAGGCACAGATACGCAGTATTTT. As protein: CASQGREGTDTQYF.

This clonotype was found a few times. J is TRBJ1-6 and V is TRBV7-8; possible D gene TRBD1, 5 bases. V lost 10 bases and J lost 10, with 17 bases in between. The CDR3 consists of 13 residues. Germline lookup yields CDR1 SGHVS and CDR2 FQNEAQ. The CDR3 region is CAIGLSPGSPLHF. CDR3 DNA sequence: TGTGCCATAGGACTCTCCCCAGGGTCACCCCTCCACTTT.

The CDR3 loop is CASSEAELNTEAFF. The CDR3 bases are TGTGCCAGCAGTGAAGCAGAATTGAACACTGAAGCTTTCTTT. This rearrangement joins TRBV2 to TRBJ1-1; unclear D gene. V shed 0 bases and J shed 0 bases, with 5 bases lying between them. The germline V gene encodes CDR1 SNHLY and CDR2 FYNNEI. There are 14 residues in the CDR3.

V gene TRBV4-1 combines with J gene TRBJ2-3; 9 bases map to TRBD2. The germline V gene has CDR1 MGHRA and CDR2 YSYEKL. Losses at the gene ends were 4 bases for V and 0 bases for J; bases not matched to a gene: 2. The CDR3 contains 15 residues. CDR3 sequence reads: CASSRGRASTDTQYF. As DNA, the CDR3 is TGCGCCAGCAGCCGCGGGAGGGCCAGCACAGATACGCAGTATTTT.

This clonotype showed up many times. The J gene is TRBJ1-2, the V gene TRBV7-2; D is unresolved. The ends were cut back, 0 bases at V and 6 bases at J, with 11 bases in the middle. This CDR3 has 14 residues. Germline CDR1 is SGHTA and CDR2 is FQGNSA. Here the CDR3 reads CASSLAGVPHGYTF. The CDR3, as DNA: TGTGCCAGCAGCTTAGCGGGTGTCCCCCATGGCTACACCTTC.

The V gene is TRBV6-1, the J gene TRBJ2-1, with D possibly matching TRBD2 (5 bases). Germline-derived CDR1 and CDR2 are MNHNS and SASEGT. The CDR3 length is 16 residues. V lost 0 bases and J 0 bases, leaving 9 bases between the germline ends. As DNA, the CDR3 is TGTGCCAGCAGTGAAGCGGACTGGTACTCCTACAATGAGCAGTTCTTC. This gives the protein CASSEADWYSYNEQFF.

This clonotype was counted between two and nine times. The V call is TRBV7-6, the J call TRBJ1-4, with 8 bases fitting TRBD1. With 5 bases clipped from V and 7 bases from J, the junction kept 3 bases outside the gene matches. The germline CDR1 and CDR2 sequences are SGHVS and FNYEAQ. This CDR3 has 13 residues. CDR3 residues: CASSHGTGEKLFF. The CDR3 DNA follows: TGTGCCAGCAGCCACGGGACAGGTGAAAAACTGTTTTTT.

This clonotype turned up a few times. This rearrangement joins TRBV6-1 to TRBJ2-1; TRBD2 matches at 10 bases. In germline, CDR1 is MNHNS, CDR2 SASEGT. V lost 4 bases, J lost 5 bases, and 8 bases stayed unmatched. CDR3 size: 16 residues. CDR3 nucleotides: TGTGCCAGCAGTGTACATAGCGGGGGGCCGGACAATGAGCAGTTCTTC. Its translation: CASSVHSGGPDNEQFF.

This rearrangement joins TRBV12-3 or TRBV12-4 to TRBJ2-2; D uncertain. The ends were cut back, 5 bases at V and 4 bases at J, with 17 bases in the middle. CDR3 length: 16 amino acids. The CDR3 sequence: CASSPPVIEATGELFF. The CDR3 DNA reads as TGTGCCAGCAGTCCTCCAGTTATAGAGGCCACCGGGGAGCTGTTTTTT.

This chain joins TRBV6-2 or TRBV6-3 and TRBJ2-1, with D perhaps TRBD1 (6 bases). V was cut by 3 bases and J by 1 base, with 16 bases left in between. Germline CDR1 is MNHEY and CDR2 is SVGEGT. This CDR3 spans 17 amino acids. For the CDR3, the DNA is TGTGCCAGCAGTTATCATTTAGAGACAGGTTCCTACAATGAGCAGTTCTTC. This translates into CASSYHLETGSYNEQFF.

The sample holds one count of this clonotype. V usage is TRBV6-5 and J usage is TRBJ2-7, with 12 bases identical to TRBD2. The CDR3 sequence is 13 residues long. CDR1 MNHEY and CDR2 SVGAGI come from the germline V gene. V was pared by 5 bases and J by 6 bases, with 2 bases of the junction left unmatched. CDR3 loop: CASSLTSGSEQYF. CDR3 DNA: TGTGCCAGCAGTCTGACTAGCGGGAGCGAGCAGTACTTC.

This clonotype was counted a few times. V is TRBV7-2 and J is TRBJ2-3; weak D call: TRBD2 (5 bases). Germline CDR1 and CDR2: SGHTA and FQGNSA. V lost 4 bases, J lost 2 bases, and 25 bases lay in between. The CDR3 has 19 residues. The CDR3 protein is CASSSRDGRASLHTDTQYF. DNA for the CDR3: TGTGCCAGCAGCTCAAGAGATGGTAGGGCTAGCCTTCACACAGATACGCAGTATTTT.